This T cell receptor beta chain originates from a study of T cell repertoires in cytomegalovirus infection (dated by TCRdb to the late 2010s). With respect to the entire study: Peptide stimulations targeted recently identified HLA-C-restricted CMV epitopes, whose presentation resists viral immunomodulation, together with well-studied HLA-B-restricted epitopes. The HLA type of each donor mattered for the analysis, because public TCR beta signatures pointed to carriage of CMV infection along with the matching HLA type. Study-level results and caveats: The ex vivo response was dominated by HLA-C-restricted CMV-specific TCR beta clonotypes, which also provided the single most frequent clonotype in two of eight donors. In both this cohort and an independent roughly 350-donor cohort, the cumulative frequency of public TCR beta family members distinguished carriers of CMV infection plus the relevant HLA type.

TCRdb shows the sequencer as Illumina HiSeq 1500. TCRdb trimmed the raw reads at Q25, called clones with MiXCR and kept productive beta chains. Rows matching on CDR3 protein sequence are summarized as one entry with the most common DNA and genes. In all, the sample holds 350,000 to 400,000 distinct CDR3 sequences, and around a third of those were seen once. The top ten constitute approximately 13% of the sample. As concerns this clonotype: The specificity of this receptor is unknown. The sample holds no much larger clone one base away, and base qualities are not on file.

Trimmed from V: 2 bases; trimmed from J: 7 bases; junction bases lacking a gene match: 12. The CDR3 spans 17 residues, from the cysteine through the phenylalanine. CDR3 DNA only is kept here, 51 bases in frame from base 1. From a lookup of the germline V gene (reference sequence), CDR1 and CDR2 are LGHDT and YNNKEL. The treatment or condition tag for this specimen amounts to: in vitro stimulation with specific CMV peptide epitopes to enrich CMV-specific T cells. Material: cultured PBMCs, obtained from culture after CMV antigen stimulation. This receptor was obtained from a human donor in good health (CMV status not recorded). Some clones in this sample may be carry-over from other donors' samples. The rearranged chain carries TRBV3-1 and TRBJ2-1; 9 junctional bases match TRBD2. The DNA sequence follows: TGTGCCAGCAGCCAAAGAGCCCTAGCGGGAATGGGAAATGAGCAGTTCTTC. Translated, it reads CASSQRALAGMGNEQFF.